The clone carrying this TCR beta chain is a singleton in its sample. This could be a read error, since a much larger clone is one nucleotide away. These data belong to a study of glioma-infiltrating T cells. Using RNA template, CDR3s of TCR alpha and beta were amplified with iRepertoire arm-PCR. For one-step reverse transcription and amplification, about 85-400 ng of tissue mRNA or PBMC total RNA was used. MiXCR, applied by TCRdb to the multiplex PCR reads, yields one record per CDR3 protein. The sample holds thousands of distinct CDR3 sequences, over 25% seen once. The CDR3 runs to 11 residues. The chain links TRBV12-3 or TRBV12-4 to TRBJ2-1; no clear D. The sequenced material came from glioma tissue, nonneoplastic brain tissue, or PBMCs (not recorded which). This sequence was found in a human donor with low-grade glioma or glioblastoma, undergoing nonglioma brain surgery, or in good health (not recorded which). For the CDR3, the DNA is TGTGCCAGCAGTTTAGGCAATAAGCAGTTCTTC. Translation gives CASSLGNKQFF.